The clone carrying this T cell receptor beta chain has more than one count but fewer than ten. The antigen remains unidentified. This table comes from immunoSEQ multiplex PCR, and its TCRdb copy is limited to in-frame clones, with some not included. The sample consists of 110,000 to 150,000 clones, about nine tenths of them appearing once. This sample is part of a study of cytomegalovirus exposure and HLA in healthy donors. V shed 4 bases, J shed 7 bases, and the junction held 11 bases outside the gene matches. The germline CDR1 and CDR2 sequences are MGHRA and YSYEKL. The CDR3 has 17 amino acids. Study-level results: The study labeled roughly 160 TCR beta chains cytomegalovirus-associated. A few of the chains that were CMV-associated were confirmed in vitro to be specific for CMV antigens.

Sequenced: PBMCs. This clonotype was sampled from a man between 18 and 35 years old in good health and CMV-seronegative. V usage is TRBV4-1 and J usage is TRBJ2-1; 12 bases fit TRBD2. CDR3 residues: CASSRRTLAGGRNEQFF. DNA for the CDR3: TGCGCCAGCAGCCGTAGGACGCTAGCGGGGGGGCGAAATGAGCAGTTCTTC.